This T cell receptor beta chain derives from a study of T cells in Graves' hyperthyroidism and ophthalmopathy. About the research overall: The blood sample was taken at first diagnosis, before treatment began. Overall study findings and caveats: Blood shared most expanded thyroid clonotypes above 0.001. A model built on 13 V-J features separated ophthalmopathy from stable hyperthyroidism.

CDR3 length: 19 residues. V gave up 0 bases and J gave up 4 bases, with 24 bases separating them. Germline loops: CDR1 LNHDA, CDR2 SQIVND (reference sequence). This clonotype was counted only a few times. Its antigen remains unidentified. Amplification yielded TCR beta CDR3 regions, with RNA transcripts as the source. A set of HTBI primers served as the primers for a first-round RT-PCR of the TCR CDR3. TCRdb redid the calling of the multiplex PCR reads with MiXCR, one entry per CDR3 protein. This sample has hundreds of thousands of distinct CDR3 sequences; 16% occur once, and the top ten carry approximately 20%. Participants, patients aged 18 to 65, had newly diagnosed hyperthyroidism with a duration under 2 months.

The source of this sequence is a woman aged 18-29 years with Graves' hyperthyroidism. The genes are TRBV19 and TRBJ1-2, with a possible D match to TRBD1 (5 bases). Sequencing used blood. CDR3 DNA sequence: TGTGCCAGTAGTATAGATCTTGTCCAGCGGAGGGGTCGGGGCTATGGCTACACCTTC. Its translation is CASSIDLVQRRGRGYGYTF.